This entry describes one TCR beta chain. Its cognate antigen is unknown. The data are from a study of CD8 T cells in Susac syndrome. With random hexamers, roughly 0.5 to 1 ug RNA was reverse transcribed. TCR beta CDR3 was amplified by immunoSEQ multiplex PCR. This amplification extended across 54 Vbeta and 13 Jbeta segments. In TCRdb, the immunoSEQ multiplex PCR reads were re-called with MiXCR into one record per CDR3 protein. The table records 400,000 or so distinct CDR3 sequences, approximately 85% of them present only once. The CDR3 totals 16 residues. Trimming took off 1 base at V and 2 bases at J, with 13 bases between the two ends. Germline V gives CDR1 MGHRA, CDR2 YSYEKL. Points from the study as a whole: It was acknowledged by the study that relatively few individuals were included in its TCR sequencing and HLA analysis.

The material sequenced was CD8+ T cells from PBMCs. The TCR comes from a human donor with multiple sclerosis. The J gene is TRBJ2-3, the V gene TRBV4-1, with a weak D call TRBD2 (7 bases). In nucleotides, the CDR3 is TGCGCCAGCAGCCAAGTCGGGGGGCCTGACACAGATACGCAGTATTTT. Encoded protein: CASSQVGGPDTDTQYF.